This T cell receptor beta chain was identified in a study of T cells after yellow fever vaccination. As for the study in general: The fractions with low cell numbers were processed using SMART-Seq v4 Ultra Low Input.

This clonotype has just a few counts. Deletions cut 5 bases from V and 5 bases from J, with 13 bases between. This CDR3 region has 14 residues. Germline V gives CDR1 SNHLY, CDR2 FYNNEI. A single record per CDR3 protein comes from TCRdb applying MiXCR to the 5' RACE reads. The sample records some 400,000 distinct CDR3 sequences, roughly a sixth being singletons. This material consisted of PBMCs, taken before the yellow fever booster vaccination. The gene calls are TRBV2 and TRBJ1-5, with TRBD1 as a possible D gene (5 bases). The source of this sequence is a man between 18 and 35 years old who received the YFV17D yellow fever vaccine. The CDR3 region is CASSLQGEDQPQHF. The CDR3 nucleotides read TGTGCCAGCAGTCTCCAGGGCGAAGATCAGCCCCAGCATTTT.